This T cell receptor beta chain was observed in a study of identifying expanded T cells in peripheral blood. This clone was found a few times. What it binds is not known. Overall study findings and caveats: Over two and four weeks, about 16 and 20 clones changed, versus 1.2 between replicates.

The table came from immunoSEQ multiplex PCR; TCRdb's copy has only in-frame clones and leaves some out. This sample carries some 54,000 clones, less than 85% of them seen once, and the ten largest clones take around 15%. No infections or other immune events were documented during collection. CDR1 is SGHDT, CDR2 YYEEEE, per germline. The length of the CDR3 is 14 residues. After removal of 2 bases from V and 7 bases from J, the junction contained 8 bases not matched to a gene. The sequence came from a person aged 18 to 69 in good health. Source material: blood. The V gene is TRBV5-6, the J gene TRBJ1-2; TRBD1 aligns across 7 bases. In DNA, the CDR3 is TGTGCCAGCAGCTTTTTGACAGGGATCGCTGGCTACACCTTC. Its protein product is CASSFLTGIAGYTF.